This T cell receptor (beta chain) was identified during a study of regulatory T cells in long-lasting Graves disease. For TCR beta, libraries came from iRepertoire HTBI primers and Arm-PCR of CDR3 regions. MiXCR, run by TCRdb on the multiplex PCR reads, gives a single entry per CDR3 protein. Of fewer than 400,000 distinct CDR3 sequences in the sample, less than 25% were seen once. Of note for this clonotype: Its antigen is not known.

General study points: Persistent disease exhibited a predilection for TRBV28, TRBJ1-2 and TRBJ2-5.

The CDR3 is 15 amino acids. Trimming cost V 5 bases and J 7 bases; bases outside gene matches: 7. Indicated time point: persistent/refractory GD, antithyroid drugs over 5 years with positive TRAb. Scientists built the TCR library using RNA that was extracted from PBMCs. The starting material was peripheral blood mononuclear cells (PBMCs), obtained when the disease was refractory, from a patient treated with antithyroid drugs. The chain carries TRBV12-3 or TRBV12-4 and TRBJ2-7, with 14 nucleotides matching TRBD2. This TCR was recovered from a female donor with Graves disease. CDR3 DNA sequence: TGTGCCAGCAGTAGCGGGACTAGCGGGAGTGAGGAGCAGTACTTC. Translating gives CASSSGTSGSEEQYF.